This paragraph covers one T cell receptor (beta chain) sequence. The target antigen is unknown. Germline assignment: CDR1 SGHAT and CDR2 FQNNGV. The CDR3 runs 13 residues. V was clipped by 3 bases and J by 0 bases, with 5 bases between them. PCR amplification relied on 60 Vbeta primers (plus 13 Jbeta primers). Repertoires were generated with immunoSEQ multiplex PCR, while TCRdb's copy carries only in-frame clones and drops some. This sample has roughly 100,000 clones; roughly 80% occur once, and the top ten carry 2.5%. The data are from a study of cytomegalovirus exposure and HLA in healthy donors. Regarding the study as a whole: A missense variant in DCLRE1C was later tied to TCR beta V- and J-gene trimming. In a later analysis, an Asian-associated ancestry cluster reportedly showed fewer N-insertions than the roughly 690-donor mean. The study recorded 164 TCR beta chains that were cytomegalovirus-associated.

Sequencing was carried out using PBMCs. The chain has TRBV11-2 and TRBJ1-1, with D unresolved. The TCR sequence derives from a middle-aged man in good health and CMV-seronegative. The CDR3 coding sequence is TGTGCCAGCAGCTTCAGGCTGAACACTGAAGCTTTCTTT. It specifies CASSFRLNTEAFF.